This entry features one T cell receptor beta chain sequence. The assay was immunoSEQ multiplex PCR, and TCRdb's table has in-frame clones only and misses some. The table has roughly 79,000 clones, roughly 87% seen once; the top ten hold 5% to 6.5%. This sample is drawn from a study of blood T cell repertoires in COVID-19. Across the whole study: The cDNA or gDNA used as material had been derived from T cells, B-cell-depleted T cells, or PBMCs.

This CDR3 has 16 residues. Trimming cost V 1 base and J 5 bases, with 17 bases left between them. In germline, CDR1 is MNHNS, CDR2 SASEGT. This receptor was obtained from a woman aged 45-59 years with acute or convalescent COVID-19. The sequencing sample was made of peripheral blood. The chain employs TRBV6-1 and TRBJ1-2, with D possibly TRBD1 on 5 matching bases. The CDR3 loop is CASSEVGSGGKYGYTF. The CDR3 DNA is TGTGCCAGCAGTGAAGTCGGTTCGGGGGGAAAGTATGGCTACACCTTC.